Reported below is one T cell receptor (beta chain). Together with a sample-barcoded 5' primer, a J-beta primer mix was included in a second PCR lasting 7 to 11 cycles. Using its own MiXCR run on the 5' RACE reads, TCRdb lists one record per CDR3 protein. This table has about 680,000 distinct CDR3 sequences, around 48% appearing once. These data belong to a study of blood T cells in healthy people across ages. There are 17 residues in the CDR3. Germline V gene lookup returns CDR1 SGHRS and CDR2 YFSETQ. After removal of 0 bases from V and 5 bases from J, the junction contained 9 bases not matched to a gene.

Sequencing was done on a sample of blood. V usage is TRBV5-1 and J usage is TRBJ2-1; 9 bases line up with TRBD2. This TCR derives from a woman in her sixties or seventies in good health. CDR3 coding DNA: TGCGCCAGCAGCTTGGCCGTTTCAGCGGGAGGAAACAATGAGCAGTTCTTC. It specifies CASSLAVSAGGNNEQFF.